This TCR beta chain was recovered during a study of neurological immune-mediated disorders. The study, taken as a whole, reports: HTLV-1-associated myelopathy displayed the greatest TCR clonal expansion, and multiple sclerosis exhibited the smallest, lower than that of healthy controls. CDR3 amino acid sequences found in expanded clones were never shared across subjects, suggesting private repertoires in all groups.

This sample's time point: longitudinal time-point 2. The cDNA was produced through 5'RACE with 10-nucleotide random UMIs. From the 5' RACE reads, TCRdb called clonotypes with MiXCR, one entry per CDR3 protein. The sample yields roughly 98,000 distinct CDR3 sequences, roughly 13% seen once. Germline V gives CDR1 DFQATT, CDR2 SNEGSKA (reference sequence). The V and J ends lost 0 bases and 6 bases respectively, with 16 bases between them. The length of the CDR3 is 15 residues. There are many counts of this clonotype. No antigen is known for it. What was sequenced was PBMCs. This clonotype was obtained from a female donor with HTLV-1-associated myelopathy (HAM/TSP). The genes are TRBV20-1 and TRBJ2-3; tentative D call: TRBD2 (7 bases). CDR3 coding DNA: TGCAGTGCTAGAGATCGGTCGGGGGGCCCGGATACGCAGTATTTT. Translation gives CSARDRSGGPDTQYF.